The present entry profiles one T cell receptor (beta chain) with its context. The sample comes from a study of blood T cell repertoires in COVID-19. Study summary: Sources were T cells, B-cell-depleted T cells, or PBMCs; the material itself was cDNA or gDNA.

Study processing details: Reference gene primer amplification gave nucleated cell count estimates. Some clones are missing from TCRdb's copy, which holds only in-frame ones; the method was immunoSEQ multiplex PCR. V, J and clone size derive from that table, while D and trimming were established from the DNA sequence. The table records about 89,000 clones, around 90% of them present only once. Germline V gene lookup returns CDR1 SGHVS and CDR2 FNYEAQ. The length of the CDR3 is 16 residues. The trim removed 4 bases at V and 5 bases at J, leaving 6 bases unmatched. The source of this sequence is a male donor with acute or convalescent COVID-19. The chain has TRBV7-6 and TRBJ2-2, with 11 bases fitting TRBD2. Source material: peripheral blood. CDR3: CASSSVAGGRTGELFF. For the CDR3, the DNA is TGTGCCAGCAGCTCGGTAGCGGGGGGGCGTACCGGGGAGCTGTTTTTT. Together with reference TRBV7-6 and TRBJ2-2, the CDR3 gives the full variable domain: GAGVSQSPRYKVTKRGQDVALRCDPISGHVSLYWYRQALGQGPEFLTYFNYEAQQDKSGLPNDRFSAERPEGSISTLTIQRTEQRDSAMYRCASSSVAGGRTGELFFGEGSRLTVL.